The 23 T cell receptor beta chains given below trace back to one sample, sequenced in a study of blood T cell repertoires in COVID-19. TCRdb's table, derived via immunoSEQ multiplex PCR, lists solely in-frame clones and lacks some. The profile covers 95,000 to 100,000 clones, with around 90% appearing a single time and roughly a sixth taken by the ten largest. The specimen was peripheral blood. These receptor sequences come from a man aged 45-60 years with acute or convalescent COVID-19.

This chain joins TRBV2 and TRBJ1-1, with D unclear. Germline V CDR1 and CDR2: SNHLY, FYNNEI. This CDR3 has 14 amino acids. The V and J ends lost 5 bases and 4 bases respectively, with 14 bases between them. CDR3 DNA sequence: TGTGCCAGCAGTACCACTAGGACGGGCACTGAAGCTTTCTTT. This translates into CASSTTRTGTEAFF.

The chain combines TRBV2 with TRBJ1-6; D is perhaps TRBD1 (6 bases). In germline, CDR1 is SNHLY, CDR2 FYNNEI. V was pared by 8 bases and J by 0 bases, with 17 bases between. The CDR3 extends over 17 amino acids. The CDR3 DNA is TGTGCCAGCGTCCAAGAACAGGGTTTCTCCTATAATTCACCCCTCCACTTT. This gives the protein CASVQEQGFSYNSPLHF.

This clone was seen once. The chain recombines TRBV28 with TRBJ2-3, with 10 nucleotides matching TRBD1. The junction had 2 bases not matched to a gene; V was cut back by 5 bases and J by 3 bases. CDR1 is MDHEN and CDR2 is SYDVKM in the germline V gene. The CDR3 is 14 residues long. CDR3 amino acids: CASSPGQGTDTQYF. CDR3 bases: TGTGCCAGCAGTCCGGGACAGGGGACAGATACGCAGTATTTT.

The chain has TRBV19 and TRBJ1-1; D ambiguous. Germline V gives CDR1 LNHDA, CDR2 SQIVND (reference sequence). The CDR3 is made up of 15 amino acids. With 7 bases removed from V and 0 bases from J, the gap between germline ends came to 15 bases. Written as DNA, the CDR3 is TGTGCCAGTATTGAGGCTTGGAGCCTGAACACTGAAGCTTTCTTT. It encodes CASIEAWSLNTEAFF.

The chain carries TRBV4-1 and TRBJ2-1; possible D gene TRBD1, 6 bases. Germline CDR1 MGHRA, CDR2 YSYEKL. The V end was cut by 7 bases, the J end by 7 bases, with 14 bases between. This CDR3 is 13 amino acids long. The CDR3 sequence: CASTRGGLNEQFF. Written as DNA, the CDR3 is TGCGCCAGCACCCGAGGGGGTTTGAATGAGCAGTTCTTC.

CDR3 loop: CASSWGQGTDTQYF. The CDR3 DNA follows: TGTGCCAGCAGCTGGGGACAGGGCACAGATACGCAGTATTTT. This chain connects TRBV7-9 to TRBJ2-3; TRBD1 matches at 8 bases. Germline values: CDR1 SEHNR, CDR2 FQNEAQ (reference sequence). The CDR3 runs 14 residues. V shed 4 bases and J 1 base; nucleotides not matched to a gene: 1.

On this clone itself: This sample also contains other DNA sequences that code for the same CDR3. The chain links TRBV30 to TRBJ2-7, with D hard to call. The germline V and J ends were trimmed by 1 base and 3 bases, with 4 bases remaining between them. This CDR3 has 11 amino acids. Germline V CDR1 and CDR2: GTSNPN, SVGIG (reference sequence). Here the CDR3 reads CAWSALYEQYF. CDR3 coding DNA: TGTGCCTGGAGTGCACTCTACGAGCAGTACTTC.

Only a few counts were recorded for this clone. The chain uses TRBV19 and TRBJ1-2, with a tentative D call TRBD1 (5 bases). There are 16 residues in the CDR3. V was trimmed by 3 bases and J by 5 bases, leaving 19 bases between them. Germline V lookup: CDR1 LNHDA, CDR2 SQIVND (reference sequence). CDR3 DNA sequence: TGTGCCAGTAGTATGTTTCAATCCAGGGTACAGTATGGCTACACCTTC. Its translation: CASSMFQSRVQYGYTF.

The table lists this clone with a few counts. The V call is TRBV7-3, the J call TRBJ2-3; TRBD2 matches at 12 bases. This CDR3 has 16 amino acids. Germline V CDR1 and CDR2: SGHTA, FQGTGA. The V gene end was trimmed by 5 bases and the J gene end by 2 bases; junction bases not matched to a gene: 5. CDR3 amino acids: CASSPLAGGLTDTQYF. In DNA form, the CDR3 reads TGTGCCAGCAGCCCCCTAGCGGGGGGGCTCACAGATACGCAGTATTTT.

The V and J genes are TRBV30 and TRBJ1-1, with 7 bases lining up with TRBD1. The trim removed 8 bases at V and 7 bases at J, leaving 19 bases unmatched. CDR1 is GTSNPN, CDR2 SVGIG, per germline (reference sequence). CDR3 size: 15 residues. CDR3 in DNA: TGTGCCATCGGGCGACCGACAGGGATTTTTTTTGAAGCTTTCTTT. Its protein product is CAIGRPTGIFFEAFF.

The J gene is TRBJ2-7, the V gene TRBV30, with a weak D call TRBD2 (5 bases). Deletions cut 1 base from V and 1 base from J, with 11 bases between. This CDR3 has 14 amino acids. The V gene's germline CDR1 is GTSNPN and CDR2 SVGIG (reference sequence). The CDR3 region has the DNA TGTGCCTGGAGTGGCCCCGGACTTTCCTACGAGCAGTACTTC. Protein product: CAWSGPGLSYEQYF.

This clone is a singleton in its sample. The rearrangement joins TRBV7-2 to TRBJ2-3; TRBD2 might be the D (5 bases). Germline-derived CDR1 and CDR2 are SGHTA and FQGNSA. The CDR3 has 15 amino acids. With 5 bases removed from V and 0 bases from J, the gap between germline ends came to 12 bases. CDR3 in DNA: TGTGCCAGCAGCCCCAGGCTAGCTAGCACAGATACGCAGTATTTT. It translates to CASSPRLASTDTQYF.

J is TRBJ1-1 and V is TRBV5-6; no clear D gene. The CDR3 is made up of 13 amino acids. Germline V CDR1 and CDR2: SGHDT, YYEEEE. The V end lost 0 bases, the J end lost 10 bases, and 13 bases lay between the germline ends. This chain's CDR3 is CASSLAVHHGAFF. The DNA for the CDR3 is TGTGCCAGCAGCTTGGCAGTCCACCATGGAGCTTTCTTT.

The rearrangement uses TRBV19 and TRBJ1-1; the D gene is possibly TRBD1 (6 bases). Germline assignment: CDR1 LNHDA and CDR2 SQIVND (reference sequence). V lost 10 bases, J lost 4 bases, and 22 bases lay in between. CDR3 length: 15 residues. The CDR3 here is CATLPLQGWSTEAFF. The DNA of the CDR3 is TGTGCCACCCTTCCGTTACAGGGATGGAGCACTGAAGCTTTCTTT.

This chain connects TRBV6-1 to TRBJ1-1; D might be TRBD1 (5 bases). Germline CDR1 and CDR2: MNHNS and SASEGT. Trimming removed 1 base at V and 0 bases at J, with 9 bases between. The CDR3 spans 15 residues. The CDR3 DNA is TGTGCCAGCAGTGAAGGTCTCAGGGTGAACACTGAAGCTTTCTTT. Translation: CASSEGLRVNTEAFF.

CDR3 protein: CASNTGGTGELFF. CDR3 nucleotides: TGTGCCAGTAATACAGGGGGCACCGGGGAGCTGTTTTTT. The J gene is TRBJ2-2, the V gene TRBV19, with 8 bases lining up with TRBD1. Germline V gene data show CDR1 as LNHDA and CDR2 as SQIVND (reference sequence). This CDR3 has 13 amino acids. Trimming cost V 7 bases and J 4 bases; bases outside gene matches: 2.

The chain joins TRBV7-2 to TRBJ2-5; perhaps TRBD2 as D (6 bases). Germline V gene data show CDR1 as SGHTA and CDR2 as FQGNSA. Trimming shortened V by 5 bases and J by 5 bases, and 15 bases separated the two germline ends. This CDR3 contains 14 residues. The CDR3 region has the DNA TGTGCCAGCAGCCAGGGATCGGCGGGGGAGACCCAGTACTTC. Translating it yields CASSQGSAGETQYF.

This chain joins TRBV24-1 and TRBJ2-2; D might be TRBD2 (5 bases). CDR1 is KGHDR and CDR2 is SFDVKD in the germline V gene. Trimming left V 5 bases short and J 3 bases short, with 21 bases between. The CDR3 has 18 amino acids. CDR3 sequence: CATSARRVRTADTGELFF. The CDR3 coding sequence is TGTGCCACCAGTGCCCGACGGGTAAGGACTGCCGACACCGGGGAGCTGTTTTTT.

The V call is TRBV19, the J call TRBJ1-5; tentative D call: TRBD1 (5 bases). Germline loops: CDR1 LNHDA, CDR2 SQIVND (reference sequence). This CDR3 is built from 13 residues. Trimming pared 7 bases from V and 11 bases from J, leaving 18 bases between. The CDR3: CASIGTARSSQHF. The CDR3 nucleotides read TGTGCCAGTATAGGGACTGCGCGGTCGTCCCAGCATTTT.

The CDR3 sequence is CASSLPSTGGEKLFF. The CDR3 DNA reads TGTGCCAGCAGCTTGCCCAGTACAGGGGGTGAAAAACTGTTTTTT. This chain connects TRBV5-6 to TRBJ1-4; TRBD1 matches at 8 bases. Germline-derived CDR1 and CDR2 are SGHDT and YYEEEE. The CDR3 runs 15 residues. V shed 1 base and J 7 bases; nucleotides not matched to a gene: 6.

This clone appeared a single time. This rearrangement joins TRBV9 to TRBJ2-1; TRBD1 might be the D (6 bases). CDR1 and CDR2 (germline): SGDLS, YYNGEE. This CDR3 is 13 amino acids long. V gave up 4 bases and J gave up 2 bases, with 7 bases separating them. The CDR3 sequence: CASSRDTYNEQFF. The CDR3 nucleotides read TGTGCCAGCAGCCGGGACACCTACAATGAGCAGTTCTTC.

The chain is built from TRBV13 and TRBJ1-1; possibly TRBD1 for D (5 bases). CDR1 is PRHDT and CDR2 is FYEKMQ in the germline V gene (reference sequence). The CDR3 is 15 amino acids. V lost 4 bases and J lost 0, with 12 bases in between. CDR3 residues: CASSSLQDMNTEAFF. DNA of the CDR3: TGTGCCAGCAGCTCCTTACAGGACATGAACACTGAAGCTTTCTTT.

The chain uses TRBV19 and TRBJ2-5; 10 bases match TRBD1. This CDR3 contains 14 residues. With V trimmed by 4 bases and J by 4 bases, 3 bases remained unmatched. In germline, CDR1 is LNHDA, CDR2 SQIVND (reference sequence). DNA of the CDR3: TGTGCCAGTAGTAGACAGGGGGCGAGAGAGACCCAGTACTTC. This translates into CASSRQGARETQYF.